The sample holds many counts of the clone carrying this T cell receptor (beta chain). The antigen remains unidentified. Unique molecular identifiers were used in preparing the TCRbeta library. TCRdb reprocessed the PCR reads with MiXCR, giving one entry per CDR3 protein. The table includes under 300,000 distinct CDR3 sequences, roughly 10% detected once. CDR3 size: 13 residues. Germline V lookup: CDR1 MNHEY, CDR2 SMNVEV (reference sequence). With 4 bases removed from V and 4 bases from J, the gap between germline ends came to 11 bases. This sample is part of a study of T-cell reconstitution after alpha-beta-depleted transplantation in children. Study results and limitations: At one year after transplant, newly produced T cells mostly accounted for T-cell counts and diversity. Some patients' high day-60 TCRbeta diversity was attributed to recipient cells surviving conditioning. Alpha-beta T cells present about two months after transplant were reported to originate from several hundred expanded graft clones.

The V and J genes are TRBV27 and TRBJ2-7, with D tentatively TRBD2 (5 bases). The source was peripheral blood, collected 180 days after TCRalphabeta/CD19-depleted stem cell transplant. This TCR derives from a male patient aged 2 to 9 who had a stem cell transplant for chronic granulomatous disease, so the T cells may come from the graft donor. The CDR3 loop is CASSSGESYEQYF. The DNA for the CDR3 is TGTGCCAGCAGTTCTGGGGAGAGTTACGAGCAGTACTTC.